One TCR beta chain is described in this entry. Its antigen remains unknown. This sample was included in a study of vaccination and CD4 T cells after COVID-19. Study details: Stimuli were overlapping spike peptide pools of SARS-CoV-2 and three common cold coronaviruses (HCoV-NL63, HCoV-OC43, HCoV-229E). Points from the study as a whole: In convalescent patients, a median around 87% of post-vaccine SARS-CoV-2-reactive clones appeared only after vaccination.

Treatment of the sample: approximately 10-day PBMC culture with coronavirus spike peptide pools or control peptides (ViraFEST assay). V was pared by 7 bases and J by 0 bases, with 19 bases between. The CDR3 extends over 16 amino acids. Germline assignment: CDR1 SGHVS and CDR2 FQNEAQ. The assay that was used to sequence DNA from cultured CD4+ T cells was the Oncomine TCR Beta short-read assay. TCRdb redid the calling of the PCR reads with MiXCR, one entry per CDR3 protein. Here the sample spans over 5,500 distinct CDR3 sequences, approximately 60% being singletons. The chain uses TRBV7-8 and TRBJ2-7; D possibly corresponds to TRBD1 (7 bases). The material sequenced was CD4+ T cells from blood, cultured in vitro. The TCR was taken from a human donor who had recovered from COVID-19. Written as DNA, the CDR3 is TGTGCCAGCACCAGGTCCGGAGGGGGCAGCTCCTACGAGCAGTACTTC. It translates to CASTRSGGGSSYEQYF.